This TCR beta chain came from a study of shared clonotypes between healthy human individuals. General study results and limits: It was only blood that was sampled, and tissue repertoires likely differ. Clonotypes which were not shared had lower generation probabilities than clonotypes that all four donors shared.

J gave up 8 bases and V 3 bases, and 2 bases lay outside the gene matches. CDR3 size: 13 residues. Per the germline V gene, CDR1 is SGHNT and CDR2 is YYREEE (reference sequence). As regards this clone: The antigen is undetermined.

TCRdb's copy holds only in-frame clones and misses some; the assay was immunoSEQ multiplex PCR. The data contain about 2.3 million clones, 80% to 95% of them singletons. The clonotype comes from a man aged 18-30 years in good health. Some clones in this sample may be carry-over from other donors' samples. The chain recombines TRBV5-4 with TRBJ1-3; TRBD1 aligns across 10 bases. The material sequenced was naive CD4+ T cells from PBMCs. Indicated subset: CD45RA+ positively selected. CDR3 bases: TGTGCCAGCAGCTCGGGACAGGGGTACACCATATATTTT. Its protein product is CASSSGQGYTIYF.